These 14 T cell receptor beta chains were all obtained from the same sample, sequenced in a study of shared clonotypes between healthy human individuals. The table came from immunoSEQ multiplex PCR; TCRdb's copy has only in-frame clones and leaves some out. The sample yields roughly 700,000 clones, around 67% seen once. The sample was memory CD4+ T cells sorted from blood. Subset: CD45RA-negative fraction. The receptors shown here come from a woman aged 25 to 39 in good health.

In this sample, this clone turned up many times. The genes are TRBV12-5 and TRBJ2-4; TRBD1 aligns across 7 bases. This CDR3 region has 17 residues. Germline-derived CDR1 and CDR2 are LGHNT and FRNRAP. The V segment lost 7 bases and the J segment 0 bases; nucleotides outside the gene matches: 12. The CDR3 nucleotides are TGTGCTAGTGCCCGGAACCAGGGGGAGTTAGCCAAAAACATTCAGTACTTC. Protein product: CASARNQGELAKNIQYF.

The genes are TRBV18 and TRBJ1-2; D may be TRBD1 (5 bases). CDR3 length: 12 residues. Trimming shortened V by 0 bases and J by 9 bases, and 8 bases separated the two germline ends. Per germline, CDR1 KGHSH and CDR2 LQKENI. CDR3 loop: CASSPPGGSYTF. In DNA form, the CDR3 reads TGTGCCAGCTCACCACCGGGGGGAAGCTACACCTTC.

The chain employs TRBV6-5 and TRBJ2-1; a weak D match, TRBD2 (5 bases). The CDR3 runs 14 residues. Per the germline V gene, CDR1 is MNHEY and CDR2 is SVGAGI. The V gene lost 6 bases and the J gene lost 4 bases, with 13 bases spanning the gap. CDR3 DNA: TGTGCCAGCAGCCAGAGGGCCCGGTACAATGAGCAGTTCTTC. Translating gives CASSQRARYNEQFF.

V usage is TRBV6-5 and J usage is TRBJ2-7, with unresolved D. Trimming cost V 2 bases and J 2 bases, with 13 bases left between them. The CDR3 totals 15 residues. Per germline, CDR1 MNHEY and CDR2 SVGAGI. CDR3 amino acids: CASSYRQWEPYEQYF. As DNA, the CDR3 is TGTGCCAGCAGTTACCGGCAGTGGGAACCCTACGAGCAGTACTTC.

J is TRBJ1-2 and V is TRBV5-1; D gene unclear. CDR3 size: 14 residues. The V gene's germline CDR1 is SGHRS and CDR2 YFSETQ. V dropped 0 bases and J dropped 3 bases, with 9 bases sitting between them. Here the CDR3 reads CASSLGSVDYGYTF. The CDR3 DNA sequence: TGCGCCAGCAGCTTGGGGTCGGTAGACTATGGCTACACCTTC.

This sequence joins TRBV7-9 and TRBJ2-1; a weak D match, TRBD2 (6 bases). Germline values: CDR1 SEHNR, CDR2 FQNEAQ (reference sequence). The CDR3 has 17 amino acids. Trimming shortened V by 4 bases and J by 7 bases, and 23 bases separated the two germline ends. DNA of the CDR3: TGTGCCAGCAGCTCCATGTCCCCTAGCGATTTTATGAATGAGCAGTTCTTC. Residues: CASSSMSPSDFMNEQFF.

The chain uses TRBV28 and TRBJ2-2; possibly TRBD1 or TRBD2 for D (6 bases each). CDR3 length: 16 amino acids. V lost 7 bases and J 6 bases, leaving 21 bases between the germline ends. Looked up from germline, CDR1 is MDHEN and CDR2 is SYDVKM. CDR3 in DNA: TGTGCCAGCACCCCCACTGTCGTGGGGGGCGCCGGGGAGCTGTTTTTT. It yields the protein CASTPTVVGGAGELFF.

The chain links TRBV5-1 to TRBJ2-7; 7 bases are a match to TRBD1. The CDR3 runs to 12 residues. Germline V CDR1 and CDR2: SGHRS, YFSETQ. With 1 base clipped from V and 6 bases from J, the junction kept 1 base outside the gene matches. CDR3 loop: CASSLPGGEQYF. CDR3 bases: TGCGCCAGCAGCTTGCCAGGGGGCGAGCAGTACTTC.

Only a few counts were recorded for this clone. The CDR3: CASSTIAGVGTDTQYF. CDR3 sequence (DNA): TGTGCCAGTAGTACTATAGCGGGAGTCGGCACAGATACGCAGTATTTT. V usage is TRBV19 and J usage is TRBJ2-3, with 9 bases lining up with TRBD2. V shed 4 bases, J shed 1 base, and the junction held 6 bases outside the gene matches. CDR1 and CDR2 (germline): LNHDA, SQIVND (reference sequence). This CDR3 spans 16 amino acids.

J is TRBJ2-2 and V is TRBV5-6; possibly TRBD1 for D (5 bases). CDR3 length equals 15 residues. Trimming stripped 0 bases from V and 7 bases from J, with 13 bases between. The germline V gene has CDR1 SGHDT and CDR2 YYEEEE. The DNA of the CDR3 is TGTGCCAGCAGCTTGGCACAGGCTTTCTACGGGGAGCTGTTTTTT. Protein product: CASSLAQAFYGELFF. Full variable domain (remainder filled in from reference TRBV5-6 and TRBJ2-2): DAGVTQSPTHLIKTRGQQVTLRCSPKSGHDTVSWYQQALGQGPQFIFQYYEEEERQRGNFPDRFSGHQFPNYSSELNVNALLLGDSALYLCASSLAQAFYGELFFGEGSRLTVL.

This rearrangement joins TRBV29-1 to TRBJ1-1; the D is unclear. The CDR3 spans 13 residues. Deletions cut 7 bases from V and 3 bases from J, with 15 bases between. Germline loops: CDR1 SQVTM, CDR2 ANQGSEA. Written as DNA, the CDR3 is TGCAGCGCCCCGGGAGGGAGGCACACTGAAGCTTTCTTT. Amino acids: CSAPGGRHTEAFF.

This clone was recorded a few times. Here the CDR3 reads CASSLIAPSQRPGELFF. The CDR3, as DNA: TGTGCCAGCAGCTTAATCGCTCCTAGTCAGCGTCCGGGGGAGCTGTTTTTT. The chain combines TRBV7-2 with TRBJ2-2; D is uncertain. V lost 2 bases to trimming and J lost 8 bases, with 21 bases between them. The CDR3 has 17 amino acids. Germline CDR1 SGHTA, CDR2 FQGNSA.

This chain uses TRBV28 with TRBJ2-1; tentative D call: TRBD2 (6 bases). This CDR3 has 13 residues. Germline CDR1 is MDHEN and CDR2 is SYDVKM. V lost 3 bases and J 7 bases, leaving 10 bases between the germline ends. CDR3 amino acids: CASSLLLANEQFF. Here the CDR3 DNA reads TGTGCCAGCAGTTTGTTACTAGCAAATGAGCAGTTCTTC.

The chain employs TRBV10-2 and TRBJ2-3; 9 bases align to TRBD2. Looked up from germline, CDR1 is WSHSY and CDR2 is SAAADI. The CDR3 has 13 residues. With 8 bases clipped from V and 2 bases from J, the junction kept 2 bases outside the gene matches. The CDR3 reads CASASGNTDTQYF. In nucleotides, the CDR3 is TGCGCCAGCGCTAGCGGGAACACAGATACGCAGTATTTT.